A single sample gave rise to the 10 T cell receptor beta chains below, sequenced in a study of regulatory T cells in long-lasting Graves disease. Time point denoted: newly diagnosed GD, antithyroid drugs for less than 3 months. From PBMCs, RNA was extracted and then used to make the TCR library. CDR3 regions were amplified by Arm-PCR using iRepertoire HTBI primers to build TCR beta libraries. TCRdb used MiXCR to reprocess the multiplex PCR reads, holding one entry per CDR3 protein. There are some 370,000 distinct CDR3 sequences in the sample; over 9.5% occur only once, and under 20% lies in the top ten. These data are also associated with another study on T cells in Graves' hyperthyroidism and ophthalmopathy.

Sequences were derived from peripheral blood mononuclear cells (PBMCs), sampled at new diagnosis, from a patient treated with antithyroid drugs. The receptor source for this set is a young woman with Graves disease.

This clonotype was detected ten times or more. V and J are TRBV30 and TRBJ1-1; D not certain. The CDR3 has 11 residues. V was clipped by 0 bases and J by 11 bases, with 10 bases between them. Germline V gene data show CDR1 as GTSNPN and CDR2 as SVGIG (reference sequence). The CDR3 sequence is CAWSVKLGAFF. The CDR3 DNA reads TGTGCCTGGAGTGTGAAGCTTGGGGCTTTCTTT.

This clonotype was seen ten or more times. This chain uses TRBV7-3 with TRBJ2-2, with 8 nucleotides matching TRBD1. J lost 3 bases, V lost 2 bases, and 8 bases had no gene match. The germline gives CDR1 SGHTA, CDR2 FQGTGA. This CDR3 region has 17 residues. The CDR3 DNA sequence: TGTGCCAGCAGCTTACTCAGGACAGGGAGTGACACCGGGGAGCTGTTTTTT. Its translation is CASSLLRTGSDTGELFF.

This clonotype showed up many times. The CDR3 is CSARPTVAFSGRLGNWNEQFF. The CDR3 region has the DNA TGCAGTGCTAGACCAACAGTGGCCTTTAGCGGGAGATTAGGGAATTGGAATGAGCAGTTCTTC. This chain joins TRBV20-1 and TRBJ2-1, with 9 bases lining up with TRBD2. The CDR3 is 21 residues long. With V trimmed by 2 bases and J by 7 bases, 27 bases remained unmatched. Germline V lookup: CDR1 DFQATT, CDR2 SNEGSKA (reference sequence).

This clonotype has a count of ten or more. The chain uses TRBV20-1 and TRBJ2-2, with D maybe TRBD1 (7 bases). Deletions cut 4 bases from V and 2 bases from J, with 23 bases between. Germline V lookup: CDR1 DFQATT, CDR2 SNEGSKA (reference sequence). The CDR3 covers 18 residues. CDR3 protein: CSATGGGGTDQNTGELFF. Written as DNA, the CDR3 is TGCAGTGCTACAGGAGGTGGCGGGACAGACCAAAACACCGGGGAGCTGTTTTTT.

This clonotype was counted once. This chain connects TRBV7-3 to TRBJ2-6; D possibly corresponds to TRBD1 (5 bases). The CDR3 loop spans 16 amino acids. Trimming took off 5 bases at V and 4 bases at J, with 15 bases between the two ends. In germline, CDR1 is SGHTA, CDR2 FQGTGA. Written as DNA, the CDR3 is TGTGCCAGCAGCCCCCTAGGGGTTGCGGGGGCCAACGTCCTGACTTTC. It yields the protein CASSPLGVAGANVLTF.

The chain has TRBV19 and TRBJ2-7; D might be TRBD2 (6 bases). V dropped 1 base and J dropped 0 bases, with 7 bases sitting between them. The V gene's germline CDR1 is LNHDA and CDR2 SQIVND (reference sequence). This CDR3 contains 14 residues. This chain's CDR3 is CASSIAGSSYEQYF. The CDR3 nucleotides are TGTGCCAGTAGTATAGCCGGGAGCTCCTACGAGCAGTACTTC.

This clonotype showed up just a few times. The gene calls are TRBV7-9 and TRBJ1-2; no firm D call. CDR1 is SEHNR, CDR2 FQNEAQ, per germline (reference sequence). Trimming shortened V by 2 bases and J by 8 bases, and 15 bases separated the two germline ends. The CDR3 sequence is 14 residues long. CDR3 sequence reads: CASSLFEDEKGYTF. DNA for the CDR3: TGTGCCAGCAGCTTATTCGAGGACGAAAAAGGCTACACCTTC.

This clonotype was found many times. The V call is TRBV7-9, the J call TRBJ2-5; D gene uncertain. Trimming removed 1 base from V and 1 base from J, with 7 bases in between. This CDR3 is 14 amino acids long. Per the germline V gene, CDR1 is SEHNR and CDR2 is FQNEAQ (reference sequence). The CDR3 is CASSLDQTQETQYF. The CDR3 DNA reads TGTGCCAGCAGCTTAGACCAGACCCAAGAGACCCAGTACTTC.

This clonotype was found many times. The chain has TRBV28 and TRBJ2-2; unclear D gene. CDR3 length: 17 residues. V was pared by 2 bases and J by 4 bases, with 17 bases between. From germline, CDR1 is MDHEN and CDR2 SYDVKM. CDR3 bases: TGTGCCAGCAGTTTAGGGGTCAGGTCGTCAGGCACCGGGGAGCTGTTTTTT. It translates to CASSLGVRSSGTGELFF.

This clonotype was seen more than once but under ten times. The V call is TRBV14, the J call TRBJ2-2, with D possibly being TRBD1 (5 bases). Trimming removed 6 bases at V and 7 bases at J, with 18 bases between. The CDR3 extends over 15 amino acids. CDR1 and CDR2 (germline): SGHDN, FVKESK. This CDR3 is CASSRATERDGELFF. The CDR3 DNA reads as TGTGCCAGCAGTCGGGCGACAGAACGAGACGGGGAGCTGTTTTTT.